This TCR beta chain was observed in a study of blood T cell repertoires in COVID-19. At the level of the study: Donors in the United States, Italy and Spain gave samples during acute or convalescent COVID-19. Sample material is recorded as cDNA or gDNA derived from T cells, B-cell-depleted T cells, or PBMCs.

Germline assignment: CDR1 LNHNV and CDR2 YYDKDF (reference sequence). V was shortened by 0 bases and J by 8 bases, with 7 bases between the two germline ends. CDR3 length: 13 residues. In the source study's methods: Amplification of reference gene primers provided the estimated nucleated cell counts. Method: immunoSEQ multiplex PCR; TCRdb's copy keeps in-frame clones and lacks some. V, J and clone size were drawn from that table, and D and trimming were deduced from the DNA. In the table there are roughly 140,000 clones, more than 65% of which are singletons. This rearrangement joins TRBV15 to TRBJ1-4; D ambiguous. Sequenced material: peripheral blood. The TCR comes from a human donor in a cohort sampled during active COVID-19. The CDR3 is CATSRDLREKLFF. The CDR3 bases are TGTGCCACCAGCAGAGATCTTAGAGAAAAACTGTTTTTT.